Included here is one TCR beta chain sequence, with context. Its antigen is undetermined. Reverse transcription of about 0.5 to 1 ug RNA was carried out with random hexamers. TCRdb independently ran MiXCR on the immunoSEQ multiplex PCR reads; one entry per CDR3 protein. The data contain fewer than 200,000 distinct CDR3 sequences, approximately 95% of them singletons. The sample comes from a study of CD8 T cells in Susac syndrome. Whole-study results and caveats: The study recognized that the number of individuals in its TCR sequencing and HLA analysis was relatively small.

The sample comprised CD8+ T cells from PBMCs. The clonotype comes from a human donor with multiple sclerosis.

The CDR3 protein is CASSSTPGNEQFF. The CDR3 DNA reads as TGCGCCAGCAGCTCAACCCCGGGGAATGAGCAGTTCTTC. The rearrangement links TRBV5-1 to TRBJ2-1; weak D call: TRBD2 (5 bases). Trimming took 3 bases from V and 7 from J, leaving 11 bases between them. Germline CDR1 and CDR2: SGHRS and YFSETQ. This CDR3 region has 13 residues.